This T cell receptor beta chain derives from a study of T-cell memory formation after mild COVID-19. About the research overall: TCR clustering was largely donor specific. Points from the study as a whole: Pre-infection memory contained some responding clones, which suggested that cross-reactive memory had joined. Day 15 to 85 contractors were CD4/CD8 balanced; later expanders leaned CD4+.

5'RACE with constant-segment primers yielded barcoded, UMI-tagged TCR alpha and TCR beta cDNA libraries. TCRdb processed the 5' RACE reads anew with MiXCR; each CDR3 protein has one entry. The sample has around 200,000 distinct CDR3 sequences, around 20% seen once. This clonotype was seen repeatedly, ten times or more. No antigen is known for it. This CDR3 comprises 13 residues. Germline lookup yields CDR1 DFQATT and CDR2 SNEGSKA (reference sequence). V dropped 6 bases and J dropped 5; count of bases not matched to a gene: 4. The sequence came from a man aged 18 to 35 who had mild COVID-19 (a few samples of this study predate the infection). Cell type and time point are not known. The V gene is TRBV20-1, the J gene TRBJ1-5; 10 bases fit TRBD1. The sample was PBMCs or a T cell subset sorted from them (not recorded which). The CDR3 DNA reads as TGCAGTGCCAGACAGGGGGCGTATCAGCCCCAGCATTTT. Translating it yields CSARQGAYQPQHF.